The rows below give T cell receptor beta chains drawn from one sample of a study of technical replicates of blood from a handful of donors. Assay: immunoSEQ multiplex PCR; the TCRdb copy retains only in-frame clones and omits some. The sample records tens of thousands of clones, approximately 97% being singletons. The source material was T cells isolated from PBMCs. Receptors originate from a human donor in good health. Both conserved end residues are part of each CDR3. D genes are given only for firm matches. Rows give clone size only sometimes, using once, few, many, or a class for an expanded clone.

>TRBJ2-1|-|TRBV5-6|-
CASKRNPSSYNEQFF
TGTGCCAGCAAACGGAATCCTAGCTCCTACAATGAGCAGTTCTTC
>TRBJ2-5|-|TRBV15|-
CATSRAGAQETQYF
TGTGCCACCAGCAGAGCGGGAGCCCAAGAGACCCAGTACTTC
>TRBJ2-7|-|TRBV6-5|TRBD2
CASSTTSGAAEQYF
TGTGCCAGCAGTACCACTAGCGGGGCCGCAGAGCAGTACTTC
>TRBJ2-5|-|TRBV12-5|TRBD2
CAEAGGETQYF
TGTGCTGAAGCCGGGGGGGAGACCCAGTACTTC
>TRBJ2-1|-|TRBV5-8|-
CASSRGSSSYNEQFF
TGTGCCAGCAGCCGCGGGTCAAGCTCCTACAATGAGCAGTTCTTC
>TRBJ2-3|-|TRBV19|TRBD2
CASRAGGPTDTQYF
TGTGCCAGTAGAGCGGGAGGGCCCACAGATACGCAGTATTTT
>TRBJ2-7|-|TRBV6-1|-
CASSEDNFPYEQYF
TGTGCCAGCAGTGAGGACAATTTTCCCTACGAGCAGTACTTC
>TRBJ1-1|-|TRBV7-8|TRBD1
CASGAGGSEAFF
TGTGCCAGCGGCGCAGGGGGCTCTGAAGCTTTCTTT
>TRBJ1-2|-|TRBV13|-
CASSYPQGIRITNYGYTF
TGTGCCAGCAGCTATCCCCAGGGAATTAGGATTACTAACTATGGCTACACCTTC
>TRBJ2-7|once|TRBV27|-
CASSQTPRKTYEQYF
TGTGCCAGCAGTCAAACCCCGAGGAAGACCTACGAGCAGTACTTC
>TRBJ1-2|-|TRBV29-1|-
CSVEVRGNYGYTF
TGCAGCGTTGAAGTTAGAGGGAACTATGGCTACACCTTC
>TRBJ2-1|-|TRBV6-5|TRBD1
CASSLDRTIFYEQFF
TGTGCCAGCAGTCTGGACAGGACGATATTTTATGAGCAGTTCTTC
>TRBJ1-2|-|TRBV6-1|-
CASSRTVYGYTF
TGTGCCAGCAGTAGGACAGTCTATGGCTACACCTTC
>TRBJ2-3|-|TRBV19|TRBD2
CASSMGTSGSKTDTQYF
TGTGCCAGTAGTATGGGAACTAGCGGGAGCAAGACAGATACGCAGTATTTT
>TRBJ1-5|-|TRBV2|-
CASSTNRDQPQHF
TGTGCCAGCAGCACTAACAGGGATCAGCCCCAGCATTTT